The rows below give T cell receptor beta chains drawn from one sample of a study of blood T cell repertoires in COVID-19. Clones were read by immunoSEQ multiplex PCR, and TCRdb kept only the in-frame ones, dropping some. The sample shows some 340,000 clones, about four fifths of them seen only once. The sample taken for sequencing was peripheral blood. The receptors originated from a man younger than 45 with active or convalescent COVID-19. CDR3s include the opening cysteine and the closing phenylalanine or tryptophan.

J | V | CDR3
TRBJ1-5 | TRBV2 | CASSEHWDRNQPQHF
TRBJ2-5 | TRBV5-1 | CASSLKLAVRGYQETQYF
TRBJ2-2 | TRBV24-1 | CATSDFMGLAENTGELFF
TRBJ1-1 | TRBV9 | CASSVDGRSTEAFF
TRBJ2-7 | TRBV7-2 | CASSSYRGGYEQYF
TRBJ2-1 | TRBV28 | CASSLSGTGTEDEQFF
TRBJ2-1 | TRBV7-2 | CASSVTSGKFNEQFF
TRBJ2-3 | TRBV7-3 | CASSVNRGPTDTQYF
TRBJ1-4 | TRBV20-1 | CSASGGDNEKLFF
TRBJ2-3 | TRBV6-1 | CASSGSPAGDPRTQYF
TRBJ2-7 | TRBV3-1/TRBV3-2 | CASSQGQGAREQYF
TRBJ2-7 | TRBV6-5 | CASSRDFYEQYF
TRBJ2-5 | TRBV5-1 | CASSLARGALTETQYF
TRBJ2-1 | TRBV25-1 | CASRQPFYNEQFF
TRBJ2-2 | TRBV19 | CASSRQGTSGGADTGELFF
TRBJ2-3 | TRBV7-9 | CASSLEKRARRDTQYF
TRBJ2-1 | TRBV6-5 | CASSDRQGPYNEQFF
TRBJ1-6 | TRBV10-2 | CASSDRDSRSPLHF